This TCR beta chain was captured in a study of prognosis after radiotherapy for stage I lung cancer. The genomic DNA TCR beta CDR3 region underwent two rounds of multiplex PCR. The first round of PCR was done with primers that matched each TRBV and TRBJ gene. In TCRdb, the multiplex PCR reads were re-called with MiXCR into one record per CDR3 protein. This sample has 15,000 to 20,000 distinct CDR3 sequences; 40% to 55% occur once, and the top ten carry about 33%. This clonotype was seen only once. The V end was cut by 2 bases, the J end by 11 bases, with 18 bases between. The germline V gene encodes CDR1 MNHEY and CDR2 SVGEGT. This CDR3 comprises 15 residues.

The chain uses TRBV6-2 or TRBV6-3 and TRBJ2-2; tentative D call: TRBD2 (5 bases). Material: PBMCs, obtained before or after stereotactic body radiation therapy (not recorded which). The sequence came from a donor of 50 years or more with non-small cell lung cancer. In DNA form, the CDR3 reads TGTGCCAGCAGTTACGGCGGACTCAACACCTGTGAGCTGTTTTTT. Residues: CASSYGGLNTCELFF.